This T cell receptor beta chain derives from a study of cytomegalovirus exposure and HLA in healthy donors. In regard to this clone: The target antigen is unknown.

Study results and limitations: Reports described diagnosis of cytomegalovirus status by the classifier as highly specific and sensitive. In a later analysis, first-cohort TCR clusters were found to tend to co-occur in the 130 or so validation repertoires.

Profiling relied on immunoSEQ multiplex PCR, and the TCRdb table lists in-frame clones only, not all of them. The table shows 150,000 to 250,000 clones, with about three quarters occurring only once. The CDR3 is 15 amino acids. Per germline, CDR1 MNHNS and CDR2 SASEGT. Trimming removed 3 bases from V and 5 bases from J; junction bases left unmatched: 8. This chain connects TRBV6-1 to TRBJ2-5, with 8 bases identical to TRBD1. The TCR was taken from a woman in her twenties or thirties in good health and CMV-seronegative. Sequenced: PBMCs. This CDR3 is CASSEAWTGRETQYF. The DNA of the CDR3 is TGTGCCAGCAGTGAGGCGTGGACAGGGAGGGAGACCCAGTACTTC.